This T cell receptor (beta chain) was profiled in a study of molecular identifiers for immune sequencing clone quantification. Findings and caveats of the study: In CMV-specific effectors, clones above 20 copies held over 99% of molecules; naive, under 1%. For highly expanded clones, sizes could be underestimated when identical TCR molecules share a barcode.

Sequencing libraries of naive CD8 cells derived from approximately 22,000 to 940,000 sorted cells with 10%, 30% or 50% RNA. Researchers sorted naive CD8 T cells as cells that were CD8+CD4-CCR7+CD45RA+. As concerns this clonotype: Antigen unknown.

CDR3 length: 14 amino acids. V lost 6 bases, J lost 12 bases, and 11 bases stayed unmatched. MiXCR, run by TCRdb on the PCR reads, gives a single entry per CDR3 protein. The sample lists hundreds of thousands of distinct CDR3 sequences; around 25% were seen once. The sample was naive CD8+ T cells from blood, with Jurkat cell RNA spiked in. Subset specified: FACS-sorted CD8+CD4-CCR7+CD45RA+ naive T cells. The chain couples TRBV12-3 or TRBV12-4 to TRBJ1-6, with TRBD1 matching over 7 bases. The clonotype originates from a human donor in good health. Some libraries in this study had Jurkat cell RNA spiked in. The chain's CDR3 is CASSQGDGVLPLHF. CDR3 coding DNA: TGTGCCAGCAGCCAGGGGGACGGGGTGTTACCCCTCCACTTT.